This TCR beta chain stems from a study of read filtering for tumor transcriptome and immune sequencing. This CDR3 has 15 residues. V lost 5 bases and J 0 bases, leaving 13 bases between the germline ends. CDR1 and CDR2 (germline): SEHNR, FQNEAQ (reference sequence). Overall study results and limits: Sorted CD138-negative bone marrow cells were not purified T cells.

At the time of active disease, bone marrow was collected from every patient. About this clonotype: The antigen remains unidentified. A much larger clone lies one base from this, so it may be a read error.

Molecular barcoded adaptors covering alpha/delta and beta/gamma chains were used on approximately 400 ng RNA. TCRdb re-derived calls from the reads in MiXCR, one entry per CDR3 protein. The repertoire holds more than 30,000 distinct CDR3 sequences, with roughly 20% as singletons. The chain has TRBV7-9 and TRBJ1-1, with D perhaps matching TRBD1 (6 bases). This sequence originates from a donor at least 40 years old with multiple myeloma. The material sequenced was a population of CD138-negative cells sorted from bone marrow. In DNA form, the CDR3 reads TGTGCCAGCAGCCCAGCCAGGGGACTGAACACTGAAGCTTTCTTT. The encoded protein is CASSPARGLNTEAFF.